This T cell receptor (beta chain) derives from a study of CD8 T cells in ankylosing spondylitis. Points from the study as a whole: Among TCR beta sequences, a motif of under 10 highly homologous variants appeared characteristic of ankylosing spondylitis blood. Disease-linked clones bore a CD8+ phenotype, appearing relatively rarely in peripheral blood.

This clonotype appeared many times. The antigen remains unidentified. Libraries of TCR beta came from quantitative 5'-RACE with molecular barcodes. TCRdb passed the 5' RACE reads through MiXCR, listing each CDR3 protein once. In the table there are hundreds of thousands of distinct CDR3 sequences, about 25% of which are singletons. The CDR3 spans 19 residues. Germline V gene data show CDR1 as MRHNA and CDR2 as SNTAGT. V lost 10 bases, J lost 0 bases, and 15 bases stayed unmatched. The chain links TRBV6-4 to TRBJ2-1; 13 positions agree with TRBD2. This TCR was sampled from a male donor with ankylosing spondylitis. The sample consisted of blood, either unsorted or a sorted T cell fraction (not recorded which). CDR3: CATTRKTSGRHNSYNEQFF. The DNA for the CDR3 is TGTGCCACGACGCGAAAGACTAGCGGGAGGCACAACTCCTACAATGAGCAGTTCTTC.